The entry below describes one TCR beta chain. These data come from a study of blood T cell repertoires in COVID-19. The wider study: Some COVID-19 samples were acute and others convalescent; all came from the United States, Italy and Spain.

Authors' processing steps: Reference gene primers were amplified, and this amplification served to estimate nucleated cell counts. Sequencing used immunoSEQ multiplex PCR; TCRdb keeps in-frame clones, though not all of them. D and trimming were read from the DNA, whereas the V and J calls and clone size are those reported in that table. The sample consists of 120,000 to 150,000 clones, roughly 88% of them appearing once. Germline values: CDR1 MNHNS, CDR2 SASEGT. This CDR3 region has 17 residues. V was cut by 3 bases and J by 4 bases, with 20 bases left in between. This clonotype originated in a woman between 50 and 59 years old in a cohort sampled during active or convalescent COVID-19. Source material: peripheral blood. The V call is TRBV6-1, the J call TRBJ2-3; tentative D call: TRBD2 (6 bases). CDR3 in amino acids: CASSELGDSGLADTQYF. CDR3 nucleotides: TGTGCCAGCAGTGAGCTCGGGGACTCTGGGTTGGCAGATACGCAGTATTTT.